Listed here are 27 T cell receptor beta chains from one sample, sequenced in a study of breast tumors, draining lymph nodes, adjacent tissues. TCRdb reprocessed the multiplex PCR reads with MiXCR, giving one entry per CDR3 protein. The sample has 150,000 to 200,000 distinct CDR3 sequences; roughly a third are singletons. Axillary draining lymph nodes of breast cancer patients supplied the node samples. Material for sequencing was axillary lymph node tissue. The receptors were gathered from a female donor with breast cancer. Some clones in this sample may be carry-over from other donors' samples.

In regard to this clonotype: A read error may explain this, as a much larger clone is one base away. The V and J genes are TRBV6-4 and TRBJ2-2; no firm D call. Germline V lookup: CDR1 MRHNA, CDR2 SNTAGT. V lost 5 bases to trimming and J lost 5 bases, with 6 bases between them. The CDR3 is made up of 12 amino acids. The CDR3: CASSQQTGELFF. The CDR3 nucleotides are TGTGCCAGCAGTCAACAGACCGGGGAGCTGTTTTTT.

This sequence joins TRBV19 and TRBJ1-1, with unresolved D. The CDR3 totals 14 residues. V lost 3 bases and J 11 bases, leaving 19 bases between the germline ends. Germline assignment: CDR1 LNHDA and CDR2 SQIVND (reference sequence). The CDR3 DNA sequence: TGTGCCAGTAGTATGATCCCACCCCTGCGAGGGGCTTTCTTT. Its translation: CASSMIPPLRGAFF.

Worth noting for this clonotype: The conserved phenylalanine or tryptophan normally closing the CDR3 is absent here, so this likely arose from a read error. The limits of the CDR3 on the DNA are not certain, so only TCRdb's listed CDR3 is given. This chain connects TRBV20-1 to TRBJ2-3. From its first to its last residue, the CDR3 has 15 amino acids. Germline CDR1 is DFQATT and CDR2 is SNEGSKA (reference sequence). The CDR3 protein is CSARVDTPGTDTQMS.

The rearrangement joins TRBV15 to TRBJ1-2; TRBD1 matches 8 bases. The ends lost 1 base at V and 8 bases at J; junction bases unmatched: 9. The CDR3 runs to 15 residues. Germline assignment: CDR1 LNHNV and CDR2 YYDKDF (reference sequence). The CDR3 nucleotides read TGTGCCACCAGCAGAGTCACAGGGGGACCGGGAGGCTACACCTTC. Protein sequence: CATSRVTGGPGGYTF.

This clonotype was recorded many times. The rearrangement joins TRBV20-1 to TRBJ2-1, with 11 bases identical to TRBD2. Germline values: CDR1 DFQATT, CDR2 SNEGSKA (reference sequence). Trimming at V came to 1 base and at J to 9 bases, leaving 11 bases not matched to a gene. This CDR3 comprises 16 residues. The CDR3 bases are TGCAGTGCTAGAGTACTAGCGGGAGCAGAATTGGGTGAGCAGTTCTTC. Its protein is CSARVLAGAELGEQFF.

This clonotype has at least ten counts. V usage is TRBV7-3 and J usage is TRBJ2-1, with D perhaps being TRBD1 or TRBD2 (5 bases each). The ends were cut back, 2 bases at V and 9 bases at J, with 8 bases in the middle. Germline V gene data show CDR1 as SGHTA and CDR2 as FQGTGA. CDR3 length: 12 residues. CDR3 bases: TGTGCCAGCAGCTTACTAGGGACTGAGCAGTTCTTC. Translating it yields CASSLLGTEQFF.

This clonotype was counted many times. The genes are TRBV20-1 and TRBJ2-1; tentatively, D is TRBD2 (7 bases). The CDR3 covers 14 residues. Germline V CDR1 and CDR2: DFQATT, SNEGSKA (reference sequence). V dropped 3 bases and J dropped 8 bases, with 17 bases sitting between them. The CDR3 loop reads CSARLGGPTDEQFF. For the CDR3, the DNA is TGCAGTGCTAGGCTCGGGGGGCCTACGGATGAGCAGTTCTTC.

The chain has TRBV11-2 and TRBJ2-5; 9 bases align to TRBD1. Losses at the gene ends were 1 base for V and 9 bases for J; bases not matched to a gene: 6. The CDR3 consists of 14 residues. In germline, CDR1 is SGHAT, CDR2 FQNNGV. CDR3 loop: CASSLAGQGKPQYF. Here the CDR3 DNA reads TGTGCCAGCAGCTTAGCCGGACAGGGGAAGCCCCAGTACTTC.

This clonotype was observed a handful of times. V and J are TRBV7-9 and TRBJ2-2; D is tentatively TRBD1 or TRBD2 (5 bases each). CDR3 length: 16 amino acids. The V and J ends lost 4 bases and 5 bases respectively, with 17 bases between them. Germline V lookup: CDR1 SEHNR, CDR2 FQNEAQ (reference sequence). CDR3 sequence: CASSSLDGTDTGELFF. CDR3 sequence (DNA): TGTGCCAGCAGCTCCCTGGACGGGACCGATACCGGGGAGCTGTTTTTT. Full variable domain (rest looked up from reference TRBV7-9 and TRBJ2-2): DTGVSQNPRHKITKRGQNVTFRCDPISEHNRLYWYRQTLGQGPEFLTYFQNEAQLEKSRLLSDRFSAERPKGSFSTLEIQRTEQGDSAMYLCASSSLDGTDTGELFFGEGSRLTVL.

The chain recombines TRBV5-1 with TRBJ2-4; 8 bases are a match to TRBD1. Germline-derived CDR1 and CDR2 are SGHRS and YFSETQ. The CDR3 runs to 16 residues. The V and J ends lost 7 bases and 2 bases, in that order; junction bases with no gene match: 11. In DNA, the CDR3 is TGCGCCAGCGGGCTTGGGCAGGGGGCATCCAAAAACATTCAGTACTTC. Translating it yields CASGLGQGASKNIQYF.

This clonotype was observed a single time. A read error is likely, as this CDR3 ends without the conserved phenylalanine or tryptophan. The CDR3 DNA reads as TGTGCCATCAGTGATTTGACTGGCGGTTTTACCTACGAGCAGTACCTC. This codes for CAISDLTGGFTYEQYL. The chain joins TRBV10-3 to TRBJ2-7; D unclear. Germline V gene sequence: CDR1 ENHRY, CDR2 SYGVKD. Trimming pared 3 bases from V and 2 bases from J, leaving 17 bases between. This CDR3 contains 16 residues.

This chain joins TRBV4-1 and TRBJ2-1; TRBD2 agrees at 13 bases. The CDR3 is 17 residues long. V was clipped by 5 bases and J by 5 bases; unmatched bases: 9. Per germline, CDR1 MGHRA and CDR2 YSYEKL. The DNA for the CDR3 is TGCGCCAGCAGCGATGGGACTAGCGGGACGTGGGACAATGAGCAGTTCTTC. Its protein product is CASSDGTSGTWDNEQFF.

This clonotype was detected ten times or more. The chain uses TRBV20-1 and TRBJ2-7; possibly TRBD1 or TRBD2 for D (5 bases each). Germline assignment: CDR1 DFQATT and CDR2 SNEGSKA (reference sequence). V dropped 6 bases and J dropped 6 bases, with 24 bases sitting between them. The CDR3 spans 15 residues. Here the CDR3 reads CSATPGDGSGLEQYF. The CDR3 DNA reads TGCAGTGCAACGCCTGGGGACGGATCGGGCCTCGAGCAGTACTTC.

This clonotype was recorded many times. This rearrangement joins TRBV20-1 to TRBJ1-4; possibly TRBD1 for D (5 bases). The CDR3 consists of 13 residues. V was shortened by 5 bases and J by 3 bases, with 10 bases between the two germline ends. Looked up from germline, CDR1 is DFQATT and CDR2 is SNEGSKA (reference sequence). The CDR3 reads CSAYGAANEKLFF. The CDR3 DNA follows: TGCAGTGCTTACGGGGCGGCTAATGAAAAACTGTTTTTT.

Details on this clonotype: A much more abundant neighbour one base away suggests this may be a read error. This rearrangement joins TRBV4-2 to TRBJ1-3, with unresolved D. Germline assignment: CDR1 LGHNA and CDR2 YNFKEQ. Trimming took 0 bases from V and 4 from J, leaving 13 bases between them. CDR3 length equals 16 residues. In DNA, the CDR3 is TGTGCCAGCAGCCAAGATTTAGGGTCTACAGGAAACACCATATATTTT. Translation: CASSQDLGSTGNTIYF.

This clonotype was seen many times. V gene TRBV5-8 combines with J gene TRBJ1-4; the D gene is possibly TRBD1 (5 bases). Germline V gene lookup returns CDR1 SGHTS and CDR2 YDEGEE. The CDR3 sequence is 13 residues long. V shed 2 bases and J shed 6 bases, with 8 bases lying between them. CDR3 DNA: TGTGCCAGCAGCTTTCAGGGAGATGAAAAACTGTTTTTT. Its protein product is CASSFQGDEKLFF. Together with reference TRBV5-8 and TRBJ1-4, the CDR3 gives the full variable domain: EAGVTQSPTHLIKTRGQQATLRCSPISGHTSVYWYQQALGLGLQFLLWYDEGEERNRGNFPPRFSGRQFPNYSSELNVNALELEDSALYLCASSFQGDEKLFFGSGTQLSVL.

The chain employs TRBV2 and TRBJ1-4, with D perhaps matching TRBD1 (5 bases). Germline CDR1 and CDR2: SNHLY and FYNNEI. Trimming stripped 2 bases from V and 5 bases from J, with 12 bases between. This CDR3 is built from 15 residues. The CDR3 DNA follows: TGTGCCAGCAGTGAACAAGGGACTGGAAATGAAAAACTGTTTTTT. Translated: CASSEQGTGNEKLFF.

A word on this clonotype: Possible read error: a much larger clone is one base away. The chain links TRBV12-3 or TRBV12-4 to TRBJ1-2; the match to TRBD1 covers 7 bases. CDR3 length: 14 residues. After removal of 6 bases from V and 7 bases from J, the junction contained 11 bases not matched to a gene. CDR3 sequence reads: CASRRDRGICGYTF. CDR3 bases: TGTGCCAGCAGACGGGACAGAGGAATCTGTGGCTACACCTTC.

Turning to this clonotype: Germline and junction disagree at one end, which may indicate a read error. V gene TRBV2 combines with J gene TRBJ1-4; no definite D call. The CDR3 covers 15 residues. The V gene's germline CDR1 is SNHLY and CDR2 FYNNEI. CDR3 coding DNA: TGTGCCAGCGAACAAGTCCAGGAAGACGGGGAAAAACCGTTTTTT. Translating gives CASEQVQEDGEKPFF.

In regard to this clonotype: One base away lies a much larger clone, so this may be a sequencing read error. The chain employs TRBV30 and TRBJ2-1, with D unclear. The CDR3 spans 14 residues. Germline CDR1 reads GTSNPN; CDR2 reads SVGIG (reference sequence). DNA of the CDR3: TGTGCCTGGAAAAGGTGGCCTGCCTACAATGGGCAGTTCTTC. Protein: CAWKRWPAYNGQFF.

The CDR3 sequence: CASSYLGHRETQHF. The CDR3 nucleotides are TGTGCCAGCAGTTATCTGGGACACAGGGAGACCCAGCATTTT. The chain recombines TRBV12-3 or TRBV12-4 with TRBJ1-5, with TRBD1 as a possible D gene (6 bases). Trimming shortened V by 4 bases and J by 11 bases, and 18 bases separated the two germline ends. The CDR3 extends over 14 amino acids.

This chain links TRBV7-3 with TRBJ1-6; the D is unclear. Germline loops: CDR1 SGHTA, CDR2 FQGTGA. The CDR3 length is 15 residues. Trimming shortened V by 5 bases and J by 7 bases, and 15 bases separated the two germline ends. As DNA, the CDR3 is TGTGCCAGCAGCCCCCTAGCGGGAATGAATTCACCCCTCCACTTT. Its translation is CASSPLAGMNSPLHF.

At least ten counts were recorded for this clonotype. This chain joins TRBV3-1 and TRBJ1-2, with unresolved D. The CDR3 runs to 15 residues. Between the trimmed V and J ends, which lost 1 base and 0 bases, there was a span of 9 bases. The germline V gene encodes CDR1 LGHDT and CDR2 YNNKEL (reference sequence). Here the CDR3 DNA reads TGTGCCAGCAGCCAAGCCTACGGGGCTAACTATGGCTACACCTTC. As protein: CASSQAYGANYGYTF.

This clonotype was counted ten times or more. The chain carries TRBV12-3 or TRBV12-4 and TRBJ2-1, with D possibly being TRBD2 (6 bases). This CDR3 comprises 14 residues. Trimming took off 4 bases at V and 0 bases at J, with 7 bases between the two ends. The CDR3 DNA is TGTGCCAGCAGTTACGGGAGCTCCTACAATGAGCAGTTCTTC. Amino acids: CASSYGSSYNEQFF.

This clonotype was seen repeatedly, ten times or more. This chain connects TRBV20-1 to TRBJ1-6; perhaps TRBD1 as D (6 bases). Germline loops: CDR1 DFQATT, CDR2 SNEGSKA (reference sequence). This CDR3 spans 17 amino acids. V lost 1 base to trimming and J lost 0 bases, with 13 bases between them. In nucleotides, the CDR3 is TGCAGTGCTAGAGTAGGGGGGGCGAGCTCCTATAATTCACCCCTCCACTTT. Protein product: CSARVGGASSYNSPLHF.

This clonotype turned up a few times. This chain joins TRBV27 and TRBJ2-7, with D perhaps matching TRBD1 (6 bases). V was trimmed by 5 bases and J by 4 bases, leaving 18 bases between them. This CDR3 spans 15 amino acids. Germline V CDR1 and CDR2: MNHEY, SMNVEV (reference sequence). The CDR3 loop is CASSLYWTANYEQYF. CDR3 coding DNA: TGTGCCAGCAGTCTGTACTGGACAGCTAATTACGAGCAGTACTTC.

This clonotype was counted ten times or more. The V call is TRBV18, the J call TRBJ2-7; the match to TRBD2 covers 7 bases. Germline trimming cut 2 bases from V and 5 bases from J; bases unmatched to any gene: 9. The CDR3 has 15 amino acids. In germline, CDR1 is KGHSH, CDR2 LQKENI. The CDR3 spells CASSPRAGEFHEQYF. CDR3 nucleotide sequence: TGTGCCAGCTCACCAAGGGCGGGAGAATTCCACGAGCAGTACTTC.